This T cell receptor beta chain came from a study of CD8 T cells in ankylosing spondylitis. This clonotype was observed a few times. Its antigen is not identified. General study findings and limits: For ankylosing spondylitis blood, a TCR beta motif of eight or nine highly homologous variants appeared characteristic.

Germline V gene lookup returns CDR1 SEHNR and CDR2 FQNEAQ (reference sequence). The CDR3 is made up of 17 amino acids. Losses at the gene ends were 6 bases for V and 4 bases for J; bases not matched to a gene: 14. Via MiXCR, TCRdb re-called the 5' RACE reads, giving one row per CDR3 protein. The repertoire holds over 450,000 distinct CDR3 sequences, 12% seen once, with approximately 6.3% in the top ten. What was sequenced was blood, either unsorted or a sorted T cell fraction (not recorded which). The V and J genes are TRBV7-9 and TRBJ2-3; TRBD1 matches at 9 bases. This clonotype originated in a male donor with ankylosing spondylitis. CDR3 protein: CASSFGAGTGHPDTQYF. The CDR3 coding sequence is TGTGCCAGCAGTTTTGGAGCCGGGACAGGGCATCCAGATACGCAGTATTTT.